This T cell receptor beta chain was identified during a study of blood T cell repertoires in COVID-19. Study as a whole: Spain, Italy and the United States supplied samples that represented acute and convalescent COVID-19. PBMCs, B-cell-depleted T cells, or T cells provided the cDNA or gDNA that made up the material.

As processed by the authors: Using reference gene primer amplification, nucleated cell counts were estimated. The protocol was immunoSEQ multiplex PCR, while the TCRdb copy is restricted to in-frame clones and leaves out a portion. The D gene and trimming were derived from the DNA, and the V and J assignments and clone size from that table. The sample yields about 61,000 clones, approximately 86% seen once. The receptor was isolated from an elderly woman with active COVID-19. The specimen sequenced was peripheral blood.

The CDR3 here is CASSYQGGDTEAFF. The CDR3 DNA sequence: TGTGCCAGCAGTTACCAGGGGGGCGACACTGAAGCTTTCTTT. The rearrangement links TRBV6-6 to TRBJ1-1; 7 bases match TRBD1. V shed 2 bases and J 3 bases; nucleotides not matched to a gene: 3. The germline CDR1 and CDR2 sequences are MNHNY and SVGAGI (reference sequence). CDR3 length: 14 residues.